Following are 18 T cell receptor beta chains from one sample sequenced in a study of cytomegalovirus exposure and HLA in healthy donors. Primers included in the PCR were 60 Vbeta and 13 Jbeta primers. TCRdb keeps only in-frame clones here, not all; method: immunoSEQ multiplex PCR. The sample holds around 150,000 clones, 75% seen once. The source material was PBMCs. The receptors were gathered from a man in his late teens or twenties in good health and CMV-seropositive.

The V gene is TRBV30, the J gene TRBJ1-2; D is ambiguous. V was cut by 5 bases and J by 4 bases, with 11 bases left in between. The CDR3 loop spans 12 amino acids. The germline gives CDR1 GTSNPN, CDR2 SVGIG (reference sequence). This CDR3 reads CAWERGSYGYTF. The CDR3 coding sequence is TGTGCCTGGGAGCGGGGTTCCTATGGCTACACCTTC.

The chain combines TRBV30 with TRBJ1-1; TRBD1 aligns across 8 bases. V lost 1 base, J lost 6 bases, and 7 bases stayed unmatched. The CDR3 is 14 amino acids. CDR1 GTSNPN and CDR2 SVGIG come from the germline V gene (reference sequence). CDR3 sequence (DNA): TGTGCCTGGAGTGCCCCGGGACAGGCCCCTGAAGCTTTCTTT. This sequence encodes CAWSAPGQAPEAFF. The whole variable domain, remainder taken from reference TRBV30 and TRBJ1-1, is SQTIHQWPATLVQPVGSPLSLECTVEGTSNPNLYWYRQAAGRGLQLLFYSVGIGQISSEVPQNLSASRPQDRQFILSSKKLLLSDSGFYLCAWSAPGQAPEAFFGQGTRLTVV.

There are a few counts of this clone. The CDR3 protein is CASVPGGLPANTGELFF. The CDR3, as DNA: TGTGCCAGCGTCCCAGGGGGTCTTCCCGCTAACACCGGGGAGCTGTTTTTT. The rearrangement links TRBV28 to TRBJ2-2; 7 bases are shared with TRBD1. Germline CDR1 is MDHEN and CDR2 is SYDVKM. CDR3 length equals 17 residues. V lost 8 bases and J lost 2; bases outside the gene matches: 14.

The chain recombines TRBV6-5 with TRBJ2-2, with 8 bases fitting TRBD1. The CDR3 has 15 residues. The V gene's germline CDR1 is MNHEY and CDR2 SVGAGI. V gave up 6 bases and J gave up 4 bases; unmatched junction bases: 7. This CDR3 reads CASSPTTGGTGELFF. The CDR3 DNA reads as TGTGCCAGCAGCCCTACCACAGGGGGCACCGGGGAGCTGTTTTTT.

The CDR3 DNA is TGTGCCAGCATCGACGCCGGGGCCTACAATGAGCAGTTCTTC. Protein product: CASIDAGAYNEQFF. The chain has TRBV2 and TRBJ2-1; weak D call: TRBD2 (5 bases). The CDR3 runs 14 residues. Deletions cut 7 bases from V and 2 bases from J, with 12 bases between. Germline V gene sequence: CDR1 SNHLY, CDR2 FYNNEI.

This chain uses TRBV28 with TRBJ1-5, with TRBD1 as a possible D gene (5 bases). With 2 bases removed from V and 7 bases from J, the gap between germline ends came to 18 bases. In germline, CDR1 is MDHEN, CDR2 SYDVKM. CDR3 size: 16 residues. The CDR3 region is CASSLPPGLPPQPQHF. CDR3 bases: TGTGCCAGCAGTTTACCACCGGGACTCCCGCCACAGCCCCAGCATTTT. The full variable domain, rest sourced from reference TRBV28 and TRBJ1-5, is DVKVTQSSRYLVKRTGEKVFLECVQDMDHENMFWYRQDPGLGLRLIYFSYDVKMKEKGDIPEGYSVSREKKERFSLILESASTNQTSMYLCASSLPPGLPPQPQHFGDGTRLSIL.

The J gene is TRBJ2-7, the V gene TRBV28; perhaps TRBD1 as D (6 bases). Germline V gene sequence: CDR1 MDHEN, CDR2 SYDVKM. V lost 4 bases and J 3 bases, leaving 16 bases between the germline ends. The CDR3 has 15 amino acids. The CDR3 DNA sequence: TGTGCCAGCAGTTATAACGACAGGCTATACTACGAGCAGTACTTC. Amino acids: CASSYNDRLYYEQYF.

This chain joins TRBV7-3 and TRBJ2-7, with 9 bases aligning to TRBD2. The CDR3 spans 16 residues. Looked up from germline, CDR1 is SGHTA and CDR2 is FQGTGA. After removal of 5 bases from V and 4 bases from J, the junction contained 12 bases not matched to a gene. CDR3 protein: CASSDSGSAGMYEQYF. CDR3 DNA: TGTGCCAGCAGCGATAGCGGGAGTGCCGGGATGTACGAGCAGTACTTC.

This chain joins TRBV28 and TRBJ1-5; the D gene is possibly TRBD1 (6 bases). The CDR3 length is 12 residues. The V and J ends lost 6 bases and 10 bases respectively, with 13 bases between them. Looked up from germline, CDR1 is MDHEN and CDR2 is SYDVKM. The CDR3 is CASSPTGCPQHF. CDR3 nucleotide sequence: TGTGCCAGCAGCCCCACAGGGTGCCCCCAGCATTTT.

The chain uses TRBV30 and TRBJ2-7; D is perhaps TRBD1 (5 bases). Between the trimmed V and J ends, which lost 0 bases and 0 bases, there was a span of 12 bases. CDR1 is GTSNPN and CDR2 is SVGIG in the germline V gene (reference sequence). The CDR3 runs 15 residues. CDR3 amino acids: CAWSVKGLFSYEQYF. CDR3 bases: TGTGCCTGGAGTGTAAAGGGGCTGTTCTCCTACGAGCAGTACTTC.

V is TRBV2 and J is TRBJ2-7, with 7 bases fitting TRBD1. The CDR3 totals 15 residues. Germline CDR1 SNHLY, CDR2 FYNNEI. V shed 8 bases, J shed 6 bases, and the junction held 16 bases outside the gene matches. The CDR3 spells CASLAPGTAPGEQYF. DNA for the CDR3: TGTGCCAGCCTAGCCCCCGGGACAGCGCCGGGCGAGCAGTACTTC.

In DNA form, the CDR3 reads TGTGCCACCGCCTCGGACAGGGTAGACAATGAGCAGTTCTTC. It yields the protein CATASDRVDNEQFF. The chain joins TRBV27 to TRBJ2-1; 8 positions match TRBD1. The CDR3 runs to 14 residues. Germline values: CDR1 MNHEY, CDR2 SMNVEV (reference sequence). V lost 10 bases to trimming and J lost 5 bases; unmatched junction nucleotides: 10.

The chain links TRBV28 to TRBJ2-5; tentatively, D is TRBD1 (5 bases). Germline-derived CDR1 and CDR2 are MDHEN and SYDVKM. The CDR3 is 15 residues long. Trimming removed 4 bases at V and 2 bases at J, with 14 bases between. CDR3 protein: CASSSHGRTQETQYF. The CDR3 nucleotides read TGTGCCAGCAGTTCTCACGGACGGACACAAGAGACCCAGTACTTC.

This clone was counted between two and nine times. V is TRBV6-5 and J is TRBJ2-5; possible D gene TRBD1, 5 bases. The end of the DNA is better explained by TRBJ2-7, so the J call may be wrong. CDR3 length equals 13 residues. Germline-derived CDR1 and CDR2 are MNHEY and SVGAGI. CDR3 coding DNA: TGTGCCAGCAGTAGGGGCCCGGCCGGCGAGCAGTACTTC. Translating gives CASSRGPAGEQYF.

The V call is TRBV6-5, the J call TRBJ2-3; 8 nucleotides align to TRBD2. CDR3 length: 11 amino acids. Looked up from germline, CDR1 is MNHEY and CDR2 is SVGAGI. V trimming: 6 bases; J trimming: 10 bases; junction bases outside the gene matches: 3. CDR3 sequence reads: CASRSSGAQYF. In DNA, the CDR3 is TGTGCCAGCAGAAGTAGCGGGGCGCAGTATTTT.

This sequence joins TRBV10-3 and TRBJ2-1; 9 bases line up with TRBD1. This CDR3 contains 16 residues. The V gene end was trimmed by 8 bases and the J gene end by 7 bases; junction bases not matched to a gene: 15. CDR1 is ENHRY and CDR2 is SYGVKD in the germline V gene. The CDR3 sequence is CAISDPTGTGKNEQFF. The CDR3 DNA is TGTGCCATCTCTGACCCGACCGGGACAGGGAAAAATGAGCAGTTCTTC.

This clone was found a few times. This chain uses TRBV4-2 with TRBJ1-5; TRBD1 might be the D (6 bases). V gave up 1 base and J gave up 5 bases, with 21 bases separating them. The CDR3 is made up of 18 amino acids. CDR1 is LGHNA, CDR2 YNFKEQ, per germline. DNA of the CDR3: TGTGCCAGCAGCCAAGTCTTATCGGCGGGGGCCGGGGATCAGCCCCAGCATTTT. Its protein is CASSQVLSAGAGDQPQHF.

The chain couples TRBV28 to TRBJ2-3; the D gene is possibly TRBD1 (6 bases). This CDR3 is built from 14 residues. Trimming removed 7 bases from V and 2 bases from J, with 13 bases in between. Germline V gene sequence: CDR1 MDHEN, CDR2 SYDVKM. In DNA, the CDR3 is TGTGCCAGCAACGGACAGCCTATCACAGATACGCAGTATTTT. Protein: CASNGQPITDTQYF.